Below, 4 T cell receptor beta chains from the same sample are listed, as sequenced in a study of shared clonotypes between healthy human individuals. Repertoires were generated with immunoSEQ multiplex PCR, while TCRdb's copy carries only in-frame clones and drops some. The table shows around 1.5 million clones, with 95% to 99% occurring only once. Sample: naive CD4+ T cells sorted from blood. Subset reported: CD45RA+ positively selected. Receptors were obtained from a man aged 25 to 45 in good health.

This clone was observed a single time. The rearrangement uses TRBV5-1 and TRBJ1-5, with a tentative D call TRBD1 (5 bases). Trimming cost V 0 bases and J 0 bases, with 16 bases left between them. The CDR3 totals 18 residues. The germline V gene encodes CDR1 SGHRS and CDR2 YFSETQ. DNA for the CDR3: TGCGCCAGCAGCTTGGCGCCCAAGACAGACTATAGCAATCAGCCCCAGCATTTT. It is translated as CASSLAPKTDYSNQPQHF.

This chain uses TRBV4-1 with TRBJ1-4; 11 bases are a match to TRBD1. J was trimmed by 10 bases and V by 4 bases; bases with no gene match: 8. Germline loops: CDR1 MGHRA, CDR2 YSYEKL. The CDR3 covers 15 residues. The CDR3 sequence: CASSPPDRGRTKLFF. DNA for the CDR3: TGCGCCAGCAGCCCTCCGGACAGGGGGCGTACAAAACTGTTTTTT.

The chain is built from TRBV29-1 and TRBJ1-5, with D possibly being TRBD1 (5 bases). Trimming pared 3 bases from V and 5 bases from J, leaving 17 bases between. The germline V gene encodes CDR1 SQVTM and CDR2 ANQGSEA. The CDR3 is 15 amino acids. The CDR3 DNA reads TGCAGCGTTGAGGATGGGGTCGGAGGGGATCAGCCCCAGCATTTT. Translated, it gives CSVEDGVGGDQPQHF.

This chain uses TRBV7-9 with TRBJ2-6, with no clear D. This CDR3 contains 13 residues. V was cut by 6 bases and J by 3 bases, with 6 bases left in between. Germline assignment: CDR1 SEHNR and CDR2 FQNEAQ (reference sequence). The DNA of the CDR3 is TGTGCCAGCAGGGGCAGTGGGGCCAACGTCCTGACTTTC. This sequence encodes CASRGSGANVLTF. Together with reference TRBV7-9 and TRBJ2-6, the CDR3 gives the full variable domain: DTGVSQNPRHKITKRGQNVTFRCDPISEHNRLYWYRQTLGQGPEFLTYFQNEAQLEKSRLLSDRFSAERPKGSFSTLEIQRTEQGDSAMYLCASRGSGANVLTFGAGSRLTVL.